These 22 T cell receptor beta chains were all obtained from the same sample, sequenced in a study of T cells in Graves' hyperthyroidism and ophthalmopathy. The investigators amplified TCR beta CDR3 regions from RNA transcripts. Initially, a first-round RT-PCR of the TCR CDR3 employed the HTBI primer set. TCRdb reprocessed the multiplex PCR reads with MiXCR, giving one entry per CDR3 protein. Counted here are some 650,000 distinct CDR3 sequences, more than 15% occurring once; the ten biggest clones make up 2.5% to 4%. What was sequenced was blood. These receptors all come from a woman in her 40s with Graves' ophthalmopathy.

This clonotype was counted a few times. This chain uses TRBV9 with TRBJ2-3, with D possibly matching TRBD2 (6 bases). The ends were cut back, 4 bases at V and 3 bases at J, with 18 bases in the middle. The CDR3 is 16 amino acids. Germline V gene lookup returns CDR1 SGDLS and CDR2 YYNGEE. CDR3 coding DNA: TGTGCCAGCAGCCAAGGAGGGCAGGGTGCGACAGATACGCAGTATTTT. As protein: CASSQGGQGATDTQYF. The variable domain in full, with the rest retrieved from reference TRBV9 and TRBJ2-3, is DSGVTQTPKHLITATGQRVTLRCSPRSGDLSVYWYQQSLDQGLQFLIQYYNGEERAKGNILERFSAQQFPDLHSELNLSSLELGDSALYFCASSQGGQGATDTQYFGPGTRLTVL.

This clonotype was seen at least ten times. The gene calls are TRBV11-2 and TRBJ2-1; a possible D gene is TRBD2 (6 bases). Germline V CDR1 and CDR2: SGHAT, FQNNGV. CDR3 size: 11 residues. V was trimmed by 10 bases and J by 3 bases, leaving 7 bases between them. CDR3 DNA sequence: TGTGCCACGGGGGTCTACAATGAGCAGTTCTTC. It codes for CATGVYNEQFF.

Concerning this clonotype itself: Since a much larger clone is just one base distant, this may be a read error. The CDR3 nucleotides are TGTGCCAGCAGTACCACGGCCGATCAGCCCCAGCATTTT. Protein: CASSTTADQPQHF. This chain uses TRBV12-3 or TRBV12-4 with TRBJ1-5; D unclear. This CDR3 is 13 amino acids long. V lost 5 bases to trimming and J lost 5 bases, with 10 bases between them.

Many counts were recorded for this clonotype. The rearrangement uses TRBV5-1 and TRBJ2-5; the D is unclear. Germline V lookup: CDR1 SGHRS, CDR2 YFSETQ. CDR3 length: 13 amino acids. V was clipped by 0 bases and J by 4 bases, with 7 bases between them. CDR3 region: CASSLVPRETQYF. CDR3 coding DNA: TGCGCCAGCAGCTTGGTACCTCGAGAGACCCAGTACTTC. Based on the CDR3 plus reference TRBV5-1 and TRBJ2-5, the full variable domain is KAGVTQTPRYLIKTRGQQVTLSCSPISGHRSVSWYQQTPGQGLQFLFEYFSETQRNKGNFPGRFSGRQFSNSRSEMNVSTLELGDSALYLCASSLVPRETQYFGPGTRLLVL.

The J gene is TRBJ1-1, the V gene TRBV27, with 9 bases identical to TRBD1. CDR3 length: 15 residues. Per the germline V gene, CDR1 is MNHEY and CDR2 is SMNVEV (reference sequence). The junction had 13 bases not matched to a gene; V was cut back by 5 bases and J by 9 bases. The CDR3 nucleotides read TGTGCCAGCAGTAGCGGACAGGGGAAACTTCTGAAAGCTTTCTTT. As protein: CASSSGQGKLLKAFF.

This clonotype was recorded many times. This chain joins TRBV12-3 or TRBV12-4 and TRBJ2-3; tentatively, D is TRBD2 (6 bases). CDR3 length equals 17 residues. V gave up 4 bases and J gave up 1 base, with 18 bases separating them. CDR3 region: CASSSSPLAFRTDTQYF. CDR3 sequence (DNA): TGTGCCAGCAGTTCCTCCCCTCTAGCGTTCCGCACAGATACGCAGTATTTT.

The chain joins TRBV6-1 to TRBJ2-6; TRBD1 matches at 10 bases. Losses at the gene ends were 5 bases for V and 1 base for J; bases not matched to a gene: 11. Per germline, CDR1 MNHNS and CDR2 SASEGT. The CDR3 contains 19 residues. CDR3 bases: TGTGCCAGCAGTCCCAGGCTAGGACAGGGGGGGTCTGGGGCCAACGTCCTGACTTTC. Its protein is CASSPRLGQGGSGANVLTF.

In its sample, this clonotype was seen many times. The chain carries TRBV3-1 and TRBJ2-1; 10 nucleotides align to TRBD2. There are 13 residues in the CDR3. J was trimmed by 10 bases and V by 3 bases; bases with no gene match: 3. Per the germline V gene, CDR1 is LGHDT and CDR2 is YNNKEL (reference sequence). CDR3 DNA sequence: TGTGCCAGCAGCCATCTAGCGGGAGAGGAGCAGTTCTTC. Protein sequence: CASSHLAGEEQFF.

V and J are TRBV19 and TRBJ1-4; 8 nucleotides align to TRBD1. Trimming at V came to 7 bases and at J to 7 bases, leaving 8 bases not matched to a gene. Germline V CDR1 and CDR2: LNHDA, SQIVND (reference sequence). CDR3 length equals 14 residues. This CDR3 reads CASTNRGGIEKLFF. As DNA, the CDR3 is TGTGCCAGTACAAACAGGGGGGGGATTGAAAAACTGTTTTTT.

This clonotype was observed many times. The chain employs TRBV7-3 and TRBJ2-1; 10 bases line up with TRBD2. Trimming at V came to 0 bases and at J to 9 bases, leaving 8 bases not matched to a gene. This CDR3 comprises 16 residues. Looked up from germline, CDR1 is SGHTA and CDR2 is FQGTGA. The CDR3 loop reads CASSLTPSGRAIEQFF. CDR3 nucleotide sequence: TGTGCCAGCAGCTTAACTCCGAGCGGGAGGGCGATTGAGCAGTTCTTC.

V usage is TRBV28 and J usage is TRBJ1-4; D may be TRBD1 (6 bases). Germline V CDR1 and CDR2: MDHEN, SYDVKM. Trimming removed 4 bases at V and 5 bases at J, with 14 bases between. CDR3 length: 15 amino acids. DNA for the CDR3: TGTGCCAGCAGTTCGCAGGGGCGAGAGAATGAAAAACTGTTTTTT. It yields the protein CASSSQGRENEKLFF.

The V gene is TRBV20-1, the J gene TRBJ2-3; D unclear. V shed 3 bases and J shed 5 bases, with 18 bases lying between them. The germline gives CDR1 DFQATT, CDR2 SNEGSKA (reference sequence). The CDR3 contains 15 residues. Written as DNA, the CDR3 is TGCAGTGCTAGGAGGAGTATGGGTAATGAAGATACGCAGTATTTT. Encoded protein: CSARRSMGNEDTQYF.

This clonotype appeared many times. J is TRBJ2-3 and V is TRBV2; either TRBD1 or TRBD2 may supply D (5 bases each). Germline V gene lookup returns CDR1 SNHLY and CDR2 FYNNEI. The CDR3 has 15 amino acids. Between the trimmed V and J ends, which lost 4 bases and 1 base, there was a span of 12 bases. The CDR3 region has the DNA TGTGCCAGCAGTGCGAGGGGTATGGGCACAGATACGCAGTATTTT. It specifies CASSARGMGTDTQYF.

This clonotype was seen more than once but under ten times. The chain couples TRBV3-1 to TRBJ2-6, with a weak D call TRBD1 (5 bases). Deletions cut 1 base from V and 16 bases from J, with 8 bases between. Germline V gives CDR1 LGHDT, CDR2 YNNKEL (reference sequence). The CDR3 length is 11 residues. CDR3 sequence reads: CASSQGQGLTF. As DNA, the CDR3 is TGTGCCAGCAGCCAAGGGCAGGGTCTGACTTTC. The full variable domain, its missing parts supplied by reference TRBV3-1 and TRBJ2-6, is DTAVSQTPKYLVTQMGNDKSIKCEQNLGHDTMYWYKQDSKKFLKIMFSYNNKELIINETVPNRFSPKSPDKAHLNLHINSLELGDSAVYFCASSQGQGLTFGAGSRLTVL.

In this sample, this clonotype turned up many times. The genes are TRBV4-1 and TRBJ1-5, with a weak D call TRBD1 (5 bases). Germline-derived CDR1 and CDR2 are MGHRA and YSYEKL. CDR3 length: 17 amino acids. V shed 1 base and J shed 0 bases, with 13 bases lying between them. Here the CDR3 reads CASSQGRGGFSNQPQHF. CDR3 nucleotide sequence: TGCGCCAGCAGCCAAGGCCGGGGGGGTTTTAGCAATCAGCCCCAGCATTTT.

The rearrangement uses TRBV20-1 and TRBJ1-4, with 10 nucleotides matching TRBD1. Germline V lookup: CDR1 DFQATT, CDR2 SNEGSKA (reference sequence). This CDR3 contains 13 residues. J lost 6 bases, V lost 5 bases, and 3 bases had no gene match. In DNA, the CDR3 is TGCAGTGCTGGGACAGGGGTTTATGAAAAACTGTTTTTT. As protein: CSAGTGVYEKLFF.

This clonotype has only a few counts. The chain is built from TRBV19 and TRBJ1-1; 8 bases map to TRBD1. Losses at the gene ends were 6 bases for V and 5 bases for J; bases not matched to a gene: 11. Per the germline V gene, CDR1 is LNHDA and CDR2 is SQIVND (reference sequence). The CDR3 spans 15 residues. For the CDR3, the DNA is TGTGCCAGTAGGAGCGGACAGGGAGAAGGGACTGAAGCTTTCTTT. Encoded protein: CASRSGQGEGTEAFF.

The sample holds a few counts of this clonotype. This chain joins TRBV7-2 and TRBJ2-3; the match to TRBD2 covers 12 bases. V gave up 2 bases and J gave up 2 bases; unmatched junction bases: 8. Germline V lookup: CDR1 SGHTA, CDR2 FQGNSA. CDR3 length: 18 residues. CDR3 in amino acids: CASSLRRGLAGTTDTQYF. The DNA for the CDR3 is TGTGCCAGCAGCTTACGGCGGGGACTAGCGGGTACCACAGATACGCAGTATTTT.

This clonotype was observed many times. This chain links TRBV18 with TRBJ2-3; 7 nucleotides agree with TRBD2. The V and J ends lost 6 bases and 2 bases, in that order; junction bases with no gene match: 11. This CDR3 contains 16 residues. Germline V gene sequence: CDR1 KGHSH, CDR2 LQKENI. CDR3: CASSPLSGINTDTQYF. The CDR3 nucleotides read TGTGCCAGCTCCCCCCTCAGCGGGATCAACACAGATACGCAGTATTTT.

In this sample, this clonotype turned up a few times. The chain is built from TRBV6-5 and TRBJ2-1; unclear D gene. The CDR3 consists of 15 residues. CDR1 is MNHEY, CDR2 SVGAGI, per germline. Trimming took off 6 bases at V and 8 bases at J, with 20 bases between the two ends. The CDR3 DNA reads as TGTGCCAGCAGCCACTCCGGGTGGGCGTTCGATGAGCAGTTCTTC. Translation gives CASSHSGWAFDEQFF.

This clonotype appeared a few times. V is TRBV6-1 and J is TRBJ2-3; TRBD2 aligns across 14 bases. V gave up 5 bases and J gave up 4 bases; unmatched junction bases: 8. The V gene's germline CDR1 is MNHNS and CDR2 SASEGT. The length of the CDR3 is 17 residues. The DNA of the CDR3 is TGTGCCAGCAGTTCCGGACTAGCGGGAGGAAGGGCAGATACGCAGTATTTT. Its protein product is CASSSGLAGGRADTQYF.

This clonotype was seen a few times. The chain carries TRBV7-9 and TRBJ1-3; possibly TRBD1 for D (5 bases). The ends were cut back, 7 bases at V and 4 bases at J, with 11 bases in the middle. The CDR3 totals 13 residues. Germline V gene sequence: CDR1 SEHNR, CDR2 FQNEAQ (reference sequence). The CDR3 coding sequence is TGTGCCAGCATGGCAGGGTCCGGAAACACCATATATTTT. Residues: CASMAGSGNTIYF.